The clone carrying this T cell receptor beta chain was recorded many times. Its antigen is as yet unknown. This sample is part of a study of neurological immune-mediated disorders. Overall study: The study included about 34 multiple sclerosis patients, 31 relapsing-remitting and 3 secondary progressive. Study-level points and caveats: Patients with HTLV-1-associated myelopathy had the highest level of TCR clonal expansion, whereas patients with multiple sclerosis had the lowest level, falling beneath the level found in healthy controls. The expanded clones of different subjects shared no CDR3 amino acid sequences (suggesting private repertoires in all groups).

TCRdb re-called the 5' RACE reads through MiXCR, storing one row per CDR3 protein. This table holds about 55,000 distinct CDR3 sequences, 3% to 4.5% found once. The V end lost 0 bases, the J end lost 5 bases, and 3 bases lay between the germline ends. CDR1 is LNHNV and CDR2 is YYDKDF in the germline V gene (reference sequence). CDR3 size: 12 residues. Input was about a million sorted T cells, either CD4+ or CD8+. The sequencing sample was made of CD4+ T cells from blood. The origin of this receptor is a woman in her forties with multiple sclerosis. V gene TRBV15 combines with J gene TRBJ2-3; D not certain. CDR3: CATSRDIDTQYF. CDR3 coding DNA: TGTGCCACCAGCAGAGATATAGATACGCAGTATTTT.